Listed here are 21 T cell receptor beta chains from one sample, sequenced in a study of cytomegalovirus exposure and HLA in healthy donors. In the PCR, 60 Vbeta and 13 Jbeta primers were used. The method was immunoSEQ multiplex PCR; TCRdb's version includes in-frame clones alone and lacks a portion of them. The sample consists of 95,000 to 150,000 clones, around 65% of them appearing once. The sample comprised PBMCs. These receptor sequences come from a man aged 18 to 29 in good health and CMV-seronegative.

This clone has a handful of counts. V is TRBV6-1 and J is TRBJ1-1; D ambiguous. The germline CDR1 and CDR2 sequences are MNHNS and SASEGT. V shed 7 bases and J shed 5 bases, with 11 bases lying between them. This CDR3 is 12 amino acids long. CDR3 loop: CASTLGRTEAFF. CDR3 sequence (DNA): TGTGCCAGCACCCTGGGGAGGACTGAAGCTTTCTTT.

Comments on this clone: A read error may produce the germline difference seen at one junction end. V usage is TRBV13 and J usage is TRBJ2-7; TRBD2 matches 11 bases. CDR1 is PRHDT, CDR2 FYEKMQ, per germline (reference sequence). The CDR3 loop spans 13 amino acids. The CDR3 spells CASSITPLAGGFF. The DNA for the CDR3 is TGTGCCAGCAGCATCACCCCCCTAGCGGGGGGCTTCTTC.

The chain uses TRBV19 and TRBJ1-1, with D unresolved. Per germline, CDR1 LNHDA and CDR2 SQIVND (reference sequence). V was pared by 6 bases and J by 0 bases, with 8 bases between. CDR3 size: 13 residues. The CDR3 nucleotides read TGTGCCAGTAGCCCCAGGCTGAACACTGAAGCTTTCTTT. Translated, it gives CASSPRLNTEAFF.

Notes on this clone: Sequence at one end of the junction differs from germline and may be a read error. V usage is TRBV9 and J usage is TRBJ2-7; the match to TRBD1 covers 8 bases. This CDR3 contains 16 residues. Germline V gives CDR1 SGDLS, CDR2 YYNGEE. The CDR3 region is CACSETVGQGGYEQYF. The CDR3 DNA follows: TGTGCCTGCAGCGAAACCGTCGGACAGGGCGGCTACGAGCAGTACTTC.

The genes are TRBV9 and TRBJ1-1; maybe TRBD1 (5 bases). The CDR3 is made up of 14 amino acids. Trimming removed 3 bases at V and 1 base at J, with 10 bases between. CDR1 is SGDLS, CDR2 YYNGEE, per germline. The CDR3, as DNA: TGTGCCAGCAGCGACGGGGGGGGGAACACTGAAGCTTTCTTT. Its protein product is CASSDGGGNTEAFF.

There are a few counts of this clone. V and J are TRBV7-9 and TRBJ2-5; D is possibly TRBD1 (5 bases). Trimming took 5 bases from V and 4 from J, leaving 14 bases between them. The CDR3 has 14 amino acids. CDR1 and CDR2 (germline): SEHNR, FQNEAQ (reference sequence). The CDR3 DNA is TGTGCCAGCAGCCCTCCAGGGAATGTAGAGACCCAGTACTTC. It specifies CASSPPGNVETQYF.

The chain links TRBV19 to TRBJ2-1; D possibly corresponds to TRBD2 (6 bases). Trimming took off 6 bases at V and 5 bases at J, with 29 bases between the two ends. Germline CDR1 reads LNHDA; CDR2 reads SQIVND (reference sequence). This CDR3 region has 19 residues. The CDR3 DNA reads TGTGCCAGTAGACCCGGAGCGGCGGGATCCTTCCTGAGAAACAATGAGCAGTTCTTC. This translates into CASRPGAAGSFLRNNEQFF.

This chain joins TRBV10-3 and TRBJ1-4; 8 positions match TRBD1. The V and J ends lost 8 bases and 0 bases, in that order; junction bases with no gene match: 5. Germline-derived CDR1 and CDR2 are ENHRY and SYGVKD. This CDR3 contains 15 residues. DNA for the CDR3: TGTGCCATCTCCCCGGGACAGGCAACTAATGAAAAACTGTTTTTT. Protein sequence: CAISPGQATNEKLFF.

This clone was observed a few times. This sequence joins TRBV28 and TRBJ2-7; D may be TRBD2 (5 bases). Germline assignment: CDR1 MDHEN and CDR2 SYDVKM. This CDR3 is 13 amino acids long. The V end was cut by 5 bases, the J end by 3 bases, with 11 bases between. CDR3 in DNA: TGTGCCAGCAGTCCGGGGTTTCTCTACGAGCAGTACTTC. This sequence encodes CASSPGFLYEQYF.

The chain is built from TRBV28 and TRBJ2-1, with TRBD2 matching over 7 bases. CDR1 is MDHEN and CDR2 is SYDVKM in the germline V gene. This CDR3 region has 15 residues. The trim removed 3 bases at V and 3 bases at J, leaving 5 bases unmatched. CDR3 protein: CASSLPGEGYNEQFF. CDR3 bases: TGTGCCAGCAGTTTGCCGGGGGAGGGCTACAATGAGCAGTTCTTC.

The chain recombines TRBV10-3 with TRBJ1-4; possibly TRBD1 for D (5 bases). Between the trimmed V and J ends, which lost 7 bases and 6 bases, there was a span of 12 bases. CDR1 is ENHRY and CDR2 is SYGVKD in the germline V gene. The length of the CDR3 is 13 residues. The CDR3 DNA is TGTGCCATCAATCAGGGCGAGGATGAAAAACTGTTTTTT. It encodes CAINQGEDEKLFF.

The chain recombines TRBV6-5 with TRBJ1-4; possibly TRBD1 for D (6 bases). CDR3 length: 15 amino acids. V was shortened by 6 bases and J by 8 bases, with 19 bases between the two germline ends. Germline CDR1 and CDR2: MNHEY and SVGAGI. CDR3: CASSPQGRYKEKLFF. In nucleotides, the CDR3 is TGTGCCAGCAGCCCCCAGGGGCGGTATAAGGAAAAACTGTTTTTT.

V gene TRBV4-1 combines with J gene TRBJ1-5, with 9 bases matching TRBD1. The CDR3 runs 16 residues. Looked up from germline, CDR1 is MGHRA and CDR2 is YSYEKL. J lost 6 bases, V lost 0 bases, and 6 bases had no gene match. This CDR3 reads CASSQDKQGALQPQHF. The CDR3 region has the DNA TGCGCCAGCAGCCAAGATAAACAGGGGGCTCTTCAGCCCCAGCATTTT.

J is TRBJ1-3 and V is TRBV18; D is possibly TRBD1 (6 bases). CDR1 KGHSH and CDR2 LQKENI come from the germline V gene. The CDR3 loop spans 14 amino acids. V gave up 10 bases and J gave up 2 bases, with 15 bases separating them. In DNA, the CDR3 is TGTGCCACAGAACAGGGATCTACTGGAAACACCATATATTTT. This translates into CATEQGSTGNTIYF.

The chain recombines TRBV4-1 with TRBJ2-2; TRBD1 aligns across 11 bases. Germline loops: CDR1 MGHRA, CDR2 YSYEKL. V trimming: 0 bases; J trimming: 0 bases; junction bases outside the gene matches: 6. The CDR3 is 19 amino acids. The CDR3: CASSQEKDRGLPNTGELFF. Here the CDR3 DNA reads TGCGCCAGCAGCCAAGAGAAGGACAGGGGGCTCCCGAACACCGGGGAGCTGTTTTTT.

This chain connects TRBV6-1 to TRBJ2-1; TRBD2 aligns across 9 bases. Germline-derived CDR1 and CDR2 are MNHNS and SASEGT. The CDR3 has 15 residues. The trim removed 9 bases at V and 1 base at J, leaving 7 bases unmatched. CDR3 coding DNA: TGTGCCAGTACCGGGACTAGCTCGTCCTACAATGAGCAGTTCTTC. Translated, it gives CASTGTSSSYNEQFF.

The V call is TRBV4-3, the J call TRBJ2-3; TRBD2 aligns across 7 bases. Germline values: CDR1 LGHNA, CDR2 YSLEER. V was pared by 5 bases and J by 4 bases, with 15 bases of the junction left unmatched. The CDR3 has 17 amino acids. Written as DNA, the CDR3 is TGCGCCAGCAGCTATCATACTCGCGGGGGTTCCGCAGATACGCAGTATTTT. Translated: CASSYHTRGGSADTQYF.

This sequence joins TRBV5-1 and TRBJ2-3; TRBD1 might be the D (6 bases). This CDR3 is built from 11 residues. With 7 bases removed from V and 4 bases from J, the gap between germline ends came to 7 bases. Germline lookup yields CDR1 SGHRS and CDR2 YFSETQ. CDR3 amino acids: CASRTADTQYF. Written as DNA, the CDR3 is TGCGCCAGCCGGACAGCAGATACGCAGTATTTT.

This clone was observed a handful of times. This chain links TRBV9 with TRBJ1-5, with D unresolved. Germline V lookup: CDR1 SGDLS, CDR2 YYNGEE. V lost 0 bases and J 11 bases, leaving 12 bases between the germline ends. CDR3 size: 13 residues. The CDR3 sequence is CASSVESRGSQHF. CDR3 nucleotides: TGTGCCAGCAGCGTAGAATCACGAGGGTCCCAGCATTTT.

This clone has only a few counts. The J gene is TRBJ2-5, the V gene TRBV2; unclear D gene. The V and J ends lost 0 bases and 5 bases respectively, with 4 bases between them. Germline V lookup: CDR1 SNHLY, CDR2 FYNNEI. This CDR3 contains 12 residues. CDR3 region: CASSEAEETQYF. CDR3 in DNA: TGTGCCAGCAGTGAAGCTGAGGAGACCCAGTACTTC.

The chain joins TRBV5-4 to TRBJ2-4; 7 nucleotides align to TRBD1. The ends lost 3 bases at V and 3 bases at J; junction bases unmatched: 3. CDR3 length: 14 amino acids. CDR1 is SGHNT and CDR2 is YYREEE in the germline V gene (reference sequence). CDR3 residues: CASSSRQGKNIQYF. The CDR3, as DNA: TGTGCCAGCAGCTCGCGACAGGGCAAAAACATTCAGTACTTC.